This T cell receptor (beta chain) is drawn from a study of cytomegalovirus exposure and HLA in healthy donors. Primers included in the PCR were 60 Vbeta and 13 Jbeta primers. Produced via immunoSEQ multiplex PCR; TCRdb's table is partial and in-frame only. The sample lists 140,000 to 150,000 clones, over 75% seen once, with about 0.51% in the top ten. J gave up 13 bases and V 2 bases, and 7 bases lay outside the gene matches. Germline assignment: CDR1 LNHDA and CDR2 SQIVND (reference sequence). The CDR3 covers 13 residues. As to this clone: The antigen remains undetermined.

Overall study results and limits: In a later analysis, at a false discovery rate of 0.05, approximately 16,000 TCR beta sequences matched HLA alleles. In a later analysis, TCR association rates varied by HLA locus: DRB1 most, HLA-C fewest.

The material sequenced was PBMCs. The TCR originated in a woman in her 40s in good health and CMV-seronegative. V usage is TRBV19 and J usage is TRBJ2-1; 8 bases fit TRBD1. The CDR3 sequence: CASSIPSGGQQFF. DNA for the CDR3: TGTGCCAGTAGTATACCCTCAGGGGGCCAACAGTTCTTC.